The TCR beta chain described here comes from a study of blood T cell repertoires in COVID-19. At the level of the study: Sample material is recorded as cDNA or gDNA derived from T cells, B-cell-depleted T cells, or PBMCs.

Repertoires were generated with immunoSEQ multiplex PCR, while TCRdb's copy carries only in-frame clones and drops some. The table shows around 62,000 clones, with approximately 85% occurring only once. Germline V lookup: CDR1 SGDLS, CDR2 YYNGEE. Trimming removed 3 bases from V and 4 bases from J, with 14 bases in between. The CDR3 is 15 amino acids. Sequenced input: peripheral blood. The J gene is TRBJ2-1, the V gene TRBV9; TRBD1 is a possible D gene (6 bases). This sequence was found in a man between 50 and 59 years old with acute or convalescent COVID-19. The CDR3 spells CASSAEPQGYNEQFF. The CDR3 nucleotides read TGTGCCAGCAGCGCGGAACCACAGGGTTACAATGAGCAGTTCTTC. Combining the CDR3 with reference TRBV9 and TRBJ2-1 gives the whole variable domain DSGVTQTPKHLITATGQRVTLRCSPRSGDLSVYWYQQSLDQGLQFLIQYYNGEERAKGNILERFSAQQFPDLHSELNLSSLELGDSALYFCASSAEPQGYNEQFFGPGTRLTVL.